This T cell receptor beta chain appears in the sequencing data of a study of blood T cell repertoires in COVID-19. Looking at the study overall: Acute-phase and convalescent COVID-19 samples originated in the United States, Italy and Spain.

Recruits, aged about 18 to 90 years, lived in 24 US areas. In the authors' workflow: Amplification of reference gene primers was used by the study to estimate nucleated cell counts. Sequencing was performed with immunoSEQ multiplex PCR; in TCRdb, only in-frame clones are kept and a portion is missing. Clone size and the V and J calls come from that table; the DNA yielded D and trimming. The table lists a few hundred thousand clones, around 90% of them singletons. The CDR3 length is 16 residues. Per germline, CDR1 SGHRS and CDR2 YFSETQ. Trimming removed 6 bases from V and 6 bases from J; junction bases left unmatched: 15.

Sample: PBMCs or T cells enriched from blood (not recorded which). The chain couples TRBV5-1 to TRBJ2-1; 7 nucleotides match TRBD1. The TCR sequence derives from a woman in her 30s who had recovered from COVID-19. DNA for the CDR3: TGCGCCAGCAACTATAAACCTGGACAGGCGGGCAATGAGCAGTTCTTC. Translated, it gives CASNYKPGQAGNEQFF.